The clone carrying this T cell receptor (beta chain) was seen ten or more times. As yet, its antigen is unknown. The data originate from a study of T cells after yellow fever vaccination. Study outcomes and limitations: High-abundance clonotypes from the bulk population could contaminate FACS-sorted repertoires. Though weaker, the secondary response peaked faster, on day 5 versus 15. Reappearing after the booster were most of the clones from primary vaccination (around 96% CD4, 85% to 90% CD8).

Template switching by 5'RACE produced TCR cDNA, adding a universal primer site and UMIs. TCRdb passed the 5' RACE reads through MiXCR, listing each CDR3 protein once. The data contain under 300,000 distinct CDR3 sequences, around 7% of them singletons. The clonotype comes from a man in his thirties or forties who received the YFV17D yellow fever vaccine. The material sequenced was CD4+ T cells sorted from PBMCs, taken 15 days after the yellow fever booster vaccination.

The CDR3 nucleotides read TGTGCCAGCAGCCGGGGCGACTACGAGCAGTACTTC. Translation gives CASSRGDYEQYF. The V and J genes are TRBV3-1 and TRBJ2-7; D perhaps matches TRBD1 (5 bases). The CDR3 sequence is 12 residues long. Germline V gene sequence: CDR1 LGHDT, CDR2 YNNKEL (reference sequence). V was clipped by 4 bases and J by 3 bases, with 7 bases between them.